The 16 T cell receptor beta chains below were found in one sample sequenced in a study of cytomegalovirus exposure and HLA in healthy donors. TCRdb keeps only in-frame clones here, not all; method: immunoSEQ multiplex PCR. The sample includes approximately 41,000 clones, roughly 93% seen only once; the top ten take around 3.2%. The source material was PBMCs. These TCRs come from a man between 18 and 29 years old in good health and CMV-seronegative.

The genes are TRBV5-1 and TRBJ1-3; TRBD1 aligns across 7 bases. Germline assignment: CDR1 SGHRS and CDR2 YFSETQ. The trim removed 1 base at V and 4 bases at J, leaving 8 bases unmatched. CDR3 size: 16 residues. In DNA, the CDR3 is TGCGCCAGCAGCTTGTCGCTGACAGGGCAAGGAAACACCATATATTTT. It translates to CASSLSLTGQGNTIYF.

This chain links TRBV2 with TRBJ2-1; D gene unclear. Looked up from germline, CDR1 is SNHLY and CDR2 is FYNNEI. The CDR3 has 15 amino acids. V was cut by 6 bases and J by 0 bases, with 12 bases left in between. The CDR3 protein is CASRERWSSYNEQFF. For the CDR3, the DNA is TGTGCCAGCAGGGAAAGATGGAGCTCCTACAATGAGCAGTTCTTC. The variable domain in full, completed from reference TRBV2 and TRBJ2-1, reads EPEVTQTPSHQVTQMGQEVILRCVPISNHLYFYWYRQILGQKVEFLVSFYNNEISEKSEIFDDQFSVERPDGSNFTLKIRSTKLEDSAMYFCASRERWSSYNEQFFGPGTRLTVL.

The V gene is TRBV2, the J gene TRBJ1-5; weak D call: TRBD1 (5 bases). The CDR3 length is 18 residues. V lost 4 bases and J 1 base, leaving 20 bases between the germline ends. Looked up from germline, CDR1 is SNHLY and CDR2 is FYNNEI. The CDR3 sequence: CASSVGRAHSRSNQPQHF. The CDR3 DNA reads TGTGCCAGCAGTGTGGGCAGGGCGCATAGTAGGAGCAATCAGCCCCAGCATTTT.

The chain employs TRBV29-1 and TRBJ1-1; D is unclear. Trimming removed 6 bases at V and 3 bases at J, with 8 bases between. The CDR3 is 11 amino acids. CDR1 and CDR2 (germline): SQVTM, ANQGSEA. This CDR3 is CSVAEDTEAFF. The CDR3 DNA reads TGCAGCGTAGCGGAAGACACTGAAGCTTTCTTT. Based on the CDR3 plus reference TRBV29-1 and TRBJ1-1, the full variable domain is SAVISQKPSRDICQRGTSLTIQCQVDSQVTMMFWYRQQPGQSLTLIATANQGSEATYESGFVIDKFPISRPNLTFSTLTVSNMSPEDSSIYLCSVAEDTEAFFGQGTRLTVV.

The chain combines TRBV7-3 with TRBJ2-7, with TRBD2 matching 10 bases. With 2 bases clipped from V and 4 bases from J, the junction kept 5 bases outside the gene matches. From germline, CDR1 is SGHTA and CDR2 FQGTGA. The CDR3 loop spans 15 amino acids. CDR3 region: CASSLHPGLAYEQYF. Here the CDR3 DNA reads TGTGCCAGCAGCTTACATCCGGGACTAGCGTACGAGCAGTACTTC.

The rearrangement joins TRBV11-3 to TRBJ2-3, with D possibly matching TRBD1 (5 bases). Looked up from germline, CDR1 is SGHNT and CDR2 is YENEEA. This CDR3 is built from 13 residues. Trimming took 4 bases from V and 7 from J, leaving 12 bases between them. In DNA form, the CDR3 reads TGTGCCAGCAGCTCTAGACAGCGAAATACGCAGTATTTT. Translating gives CASSSRQRNTQYF.

The chain combines TRBV2 with TRBJ1-2; 8 nucleotides agree with TRBD1. Germline assignment: CDR1 SNHLY and CDR2 FYNNEI. The junction had 15 bases not matched to a gene; V was cut back by 10 bases and J by 8 bases. The CDR3 covers 14 residues. In DNA form, the CDR3 reads TGTGCCACCCTGATCAGCCAGGGGGCACAAGGCTACACCTTC. This translates into CATLISQGAQGYTF.

J is TRBJ1-1 and V is TRBV7-9; TRBD1 might be the D (6 bases). Germline V gives CDR1 SEHNR, CDR2 FQNEAQ (reference sequence). CDR3 length equals 16 residues. Trimming cost V 6 bases and J 3 bases, with 20 bases left between them. CDR3 sequence: CASRDTGRGGYTEAFF. CDR3 nucleotide sequence: TGTGCCAGCAGGGACACAGGGAGGGGCGGCTACACTGAAGCTTTCTTT.

This clone has a single count. The chain has TRBV5-4 and TRBJ2-5; 10 nucleotides agree with TRBD2. The CDR3 is 18 residues long. Germline CDR1 and CDR2: SGHNT and YYREEE (reference sequence). With V trimmed by 4 bases and J by 4 bases, 16 bases remained unmatched. CDR3 loop: CASSTRGSGRAGVETQYF. The DNA for the CDR3 is TGTGCCAGCAGCACCCGAGGGAGCGGGAGGGCCGGGGTAGAGACCCAGTACTTC.

The genes are TRBV7-3 and TRBJ2-1, with D maybe TRBD2 (6 bases). The CDR3 loop spans 15 amino acids. Germline values: CDR1 SGHTA, CDR2 FQGTGA. Trimming shortened V by 1 base and J by 7 bases, and 14 bases separated the two germline ends. CDR3 amino acids: CASSLMAGMGNEQFF. DNA for the CDR3: TGTGCCAGCAGCTTAATGGCGGGGATGGGGAATGAGCAGTTCTTC.

The rearrangement joins TRBV7-2 to TRBJ2-7; a weak D match, TRBD2 (5 bases). V lost 5 bases to trimming and J lost 2 bases, with 19 bases between them. The germline CDR1 and CDR2 sequences are SGHTA and FQGNSA. The CDR3 has 16 amino acids. CDR3 nucleotide sequence: TGTGCCAGCAGCCCAGCGGCGGGCCTTACCACCTACGAGCAGTACTTC. Its translation is CASSPAAGLTTYEQYF.

This chain uses TRBV29-1 with TRBJ2-5, with TRBD2 matching 9 bases. With V trimmed by 3 bases and J by 7 bases, 15 bases remained unmatched. The CDR3 covers 16 residues. Germline V gives CDR1 SQVTM, CDR2 ANQGSEA. CDR3 DNA: TGCAGCGTTGAGTTGATAGCGGGGGCCCCCGGGGGGACCCAGTACTTC. As protein: CSVELIAGAPGGTQYF.

This rearrangement joins TRBV29-1 to TRBJ2-5; D is unclear. The CDR3 covers 12 residues. Between the trimmed V and J ends, which lost 3 bases and 2 bases, there was a span of 7 bases. Germline-derived CDR1 and CDR2 are SQVTM and ANQGSEA. The CDR3 coding sequence is TGCAGCGTTGATATGCAGCAAGAGACCCAGTACTTC. Residues: CSVDMQQETQYF. The variable domain in full, completed from reference TRBV29-1 and TRBJ2-5, reads SAVISQKPSRDICQRGTSLTIQCQVDSQVTMMFWYRQQPGQSLTLIATANQGSEATYESGFVIDKFPISRPNLTFSTLTVSNMSPEDSSIYLCSVDMQQETQYFGPGTRLLVL.

The rearrangement joins TRBV6-1 to TRBJ2-2, with 9 positions matching TRBD1. Germline CDR1 and CDR2: MNHNS and SASEGT. CDR3 length: 15 amino acids. With 1 base clipped from V and 3 bases from J, the junction kept 0 bases outside the gene matches. CDR3 in amino acids: CASSEGTGDTGELFF. CDR3 DNA: TGTGCCAGCAGTGAAGGGACAGGGGACACCGGGGAGCTGTTTTTT.

V usage is TRBV7-8 and J usage is TRBJ1-4; TRBD1 matches at 8 bases. CDR3 length: 14 amino acids. CDR1 and CDR2 from the germline V gene are SGHVS and FQNEAQ. The V segment lost 8 bases and the J segment 8 bases; nucleotides outside the gene matches: 10. In DNA form, the CDR3 reads TGTGCCAGCGGAGCAGGGGGCTGGGGAGAAAAACTGTTTTTT. It yields the protein CASGAGGWGEKLFF.

The chain combines TRBV5-4 with TRBJ2-5; 8 positions agree with TRBD1. Germline values: CDR1 SGHNT, CDR2 YYREEE (reference sequence). The CDR3 totals 16 residues. After removal of 1 base from V and 1 base from J, the junction contained 6 bases not matched to a gene. The CDR3 loop reads CASSLSSGTGQETQYF. CDR3 in DNA: TGTGCCAGCAGCTTGTCTTCAGGGACAGGCCAAGAGACCCAGTACTTC.